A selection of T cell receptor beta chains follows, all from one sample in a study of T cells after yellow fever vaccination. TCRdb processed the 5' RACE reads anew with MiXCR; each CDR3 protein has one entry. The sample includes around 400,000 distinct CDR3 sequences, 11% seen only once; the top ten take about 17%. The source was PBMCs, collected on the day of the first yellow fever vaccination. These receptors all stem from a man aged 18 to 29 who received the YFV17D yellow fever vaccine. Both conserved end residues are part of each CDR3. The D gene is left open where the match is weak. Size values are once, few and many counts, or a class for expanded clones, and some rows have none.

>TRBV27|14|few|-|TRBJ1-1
TGTGCCAGCACCTTAGTAGTCAGGGGCACTGAAGCTTTCTTT
CASTLVVRGTEAFF
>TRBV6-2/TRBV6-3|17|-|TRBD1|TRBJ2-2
TGTGCCAGCAGTGGTCGACAGGGCCCCTTCAACACCGGGGAGCTGTTTTTT
CASSGRQGPFNTGELFF
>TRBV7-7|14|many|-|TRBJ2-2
TGTGCTAGCAGTAGGGCGGTAATCACCGGGGAGCTGTTTTTT
CASSRAVITGELFF
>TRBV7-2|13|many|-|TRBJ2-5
TGTGCCAGCAGCTGGACCATCCAAGAGACCCAGTACTTC
CASSWTIQETQYF
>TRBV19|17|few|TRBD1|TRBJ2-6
TGTGCCAGTAGTCGGGGGACAGGGCTCTTAAGGGCCAACGTCCTGACTTTC
CASSRGTGLLRANVLTF
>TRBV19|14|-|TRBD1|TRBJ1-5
TGTGCCAGTAGCTCCGGGACAGGGGTTCAGCCCCAGCATTTT
CASSSGTGVQPQHF
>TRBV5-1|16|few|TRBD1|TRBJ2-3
TGCGCCAGCAGCCCGACAGGGGGGTGGCGCACAGATACGCAGTATTTT
CASSPTGGWRTDTQYF
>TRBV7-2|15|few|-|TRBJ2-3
TGTGCCAGCAGCTTTGGAGTCACAGTCGCAGATACGCAGTATTTT
CASSFGVTVADTQYF
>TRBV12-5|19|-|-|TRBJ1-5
TGTGCTAGTGGTTTGGCCTCGGGGCAGGCCTCCTATAGCAATCAGCCCCAGCATTTT
CASGLASGQASYSNQPQHF
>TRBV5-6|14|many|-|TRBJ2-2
TGTGCCAGCAGCTTGGACGTGAACACCGGGGAGCTGTTTTTT
CASSLDVNTGELFF
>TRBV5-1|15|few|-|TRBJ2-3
TGCGCCAGCAGACTTACAGGGAAGGGCACAGATACGCAGTATTTT
CASRLTGKGTDTQYF
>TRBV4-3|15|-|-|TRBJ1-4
TGCGCCAGCAGCCAAGAGCAAGGGTATGGTGAAAAACTGTTTTTT
CASSQEQGYGEKLFF
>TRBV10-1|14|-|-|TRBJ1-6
TGCGCCAGCAGTTCGGGACACGGTAATTCACCCCTCCACTTT
CASSSGHGNSPLHF
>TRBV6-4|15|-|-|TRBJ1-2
TGTGCCAGCAGTAGGAACTCTCAGGGGAACTATGGCTACACCTTC
CASSRNSQGNYGYTF
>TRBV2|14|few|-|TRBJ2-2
TGTGCCAGCAAGAAGGAGAGAGGGAGGACGGAGCTGTTTTTT
CASKKERGRTELFF
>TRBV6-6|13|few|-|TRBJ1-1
TGTGCCAGCAGTTATTTGGCGAACACTGAAGCTTTCTTT
CASSYLANTEAFF
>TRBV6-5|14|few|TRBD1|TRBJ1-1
TGTGCCAGCAGTTACTCGGGACAGGGGTTTGAAGCTTTCTTT
CASSYSGQGFEAFF
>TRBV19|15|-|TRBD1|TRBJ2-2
TGTGCCAGTACGCGGGACAGGGGGCACGCCGGGGAGCTGTTTTTT
CASTRDRGHAGELFF
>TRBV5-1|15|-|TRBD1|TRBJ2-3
TGCGCCAGCAGCTTTTGGACAGGGGGCACAGATACGCAGTATTTT
CASSFWTGGTDTQYF
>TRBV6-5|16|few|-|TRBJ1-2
TGTGCCAGCAGTTACTCCCCGGGGCAGTCTAACTATGGCTACACCTTC
CASSYSPGQSNYGYTF
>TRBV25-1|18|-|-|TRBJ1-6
TGTGCCAGCAGTGATCGGCAGGGCCAGAGCTCCTATAATTCACCCCTCCACTTT
CASSDRQGQSSYNSPLHF
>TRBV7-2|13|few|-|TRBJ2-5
TGTGCCAGCAGCAAAGCGAGGGAAGAGACCCAGTACTTC
CASSKAREETQYF
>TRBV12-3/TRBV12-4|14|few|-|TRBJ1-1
TGTGCCAGCACTGTCGGGCTGACAAACACTGAAGCTTTCTTT
CASTVGLTNTEAFF
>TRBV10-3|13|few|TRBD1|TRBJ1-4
TGTGCCATCAGTGCGCCGGGACAGGAAAAACTGTTTTTT
CAISAPGQEKLFF
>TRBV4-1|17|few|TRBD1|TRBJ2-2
TGCGCCAGCAGCCAAGTTCCTCGGACAGGGTACACCGGGGAGCTGTTTTTT
CASSQVPRTGYTGELFF
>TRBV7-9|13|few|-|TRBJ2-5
TGTGCCAGCAGCTATGTAGAAGGGGAGACCCAGTACTTC
CASSYVEGETQYF
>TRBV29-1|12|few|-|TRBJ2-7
TGCAGCGTTTGGACGGGGGCCTACGAGCAGTACTTC
CSVWTGAYEQYF
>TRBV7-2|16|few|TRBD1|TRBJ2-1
TGTGCCAGCAGCTTAATTTACAGGGGAATTGGGAATGAGCAGTTCTTC
CASSLIYRGIGNEQFF
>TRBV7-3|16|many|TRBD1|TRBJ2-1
TGTGCCAGCAGCCCCATCCCGGGACAGGGGGCTCGGGAGCAGTTCTTC
CASSPIPGQGAREQFF
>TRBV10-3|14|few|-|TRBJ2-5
TGTGCCATCAGCGATGACGTTAACCAAGAGACCCAGTACTTC
CAISDDVNQETQYF
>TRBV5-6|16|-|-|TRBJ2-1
TGTGCCAGCAGCCCCAGGGGAGGGGTCCCTTACAATGAGCAGTTCTTC
CASSPRGGVPYNEQFF
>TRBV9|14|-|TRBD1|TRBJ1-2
TGTGCCAGCAGCGCTCGACGACAGGGAGATGGCTACACCTTC
CASSARRQGDGYTF
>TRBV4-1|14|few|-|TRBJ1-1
TGCGCCAGCAGTTACAGGAGTGTGAACACTGAAGCTTTCTTT
CASSYRSVNTEAFF
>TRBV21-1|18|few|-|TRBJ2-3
TGTGCCAGCAGCAGAGGGTTTTCGGGGAGCCCTAGCACAGATACGCAGTATTTT
CASSRGFSGSPSTDTQYF
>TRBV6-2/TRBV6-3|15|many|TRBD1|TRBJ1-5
TGTGCCAGCAGTTACCACGAACGGACAGGACAGCCCCAGCATTTT
CASSYHERTGQPQHF
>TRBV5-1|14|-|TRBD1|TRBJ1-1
TGCGCCAGCGGAAAAGGACAGGGGGTCGCTGAAGCTTTCTTT
CASGKGQGVAEAFF
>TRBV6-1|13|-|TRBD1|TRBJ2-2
TGTGCCAGCAGTACAGGGGTTATCGGGGAGCTGTTTTTT
CASSTGVIGELFF
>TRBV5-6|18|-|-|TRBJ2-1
TGTGCCAGCGGCTCCGGGGGCTCAAGACTCTCTTCCTACAATGAGCAGTTCTTC
CASGSGGSRLSSYNEQFF
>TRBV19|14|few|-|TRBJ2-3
TGTGCCAGTAGGACCGGGATTAGCACAGATACGCAGTATTTT
CASRTGISTDTQYF
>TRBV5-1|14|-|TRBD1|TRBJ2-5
TGCGCCAGCAGCTGGTTGACAGGGGGGGAGACCCAGTACTTC
CASSWLTGGETQYF
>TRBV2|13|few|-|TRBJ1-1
TGTGCCAGCACCAGAGGAAGATCGGAGGAGGCTTTCTTT
CASTRGRSEEAFF
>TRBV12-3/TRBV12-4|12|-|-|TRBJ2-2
TGTGCCAGCAGTTTCAAGGGTCGGGAGCTGTTTTTT
CASSFKGRELFF
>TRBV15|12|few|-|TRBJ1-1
TGTGCCACCAGCAGAGATCTGCGGGGGGCTTTCTTT
CATSRDLRGAFF
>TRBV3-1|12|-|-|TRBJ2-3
TGTGCCAGCAGCCATCTCACAGATACGCAGTATTTT
CASSHLTDTQYF
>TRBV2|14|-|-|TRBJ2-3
TGTGCCAGCAGTGAAGGCGGACACACAGATACGCAGTATTTT
CASSEGGHTDTQYF
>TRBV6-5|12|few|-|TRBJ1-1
TGTGCCGCCGGTGGCCTAAACACTGAAGCTTTCTTT
CAAGGLNTEAFF
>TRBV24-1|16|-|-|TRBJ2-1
TGTGCCACCAGTGATTTCCGGGAAAGCTCCTACAATGAGCAGTTCTTC
CATSDFRESSYNEQFF
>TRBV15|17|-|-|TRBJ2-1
TGTGCCACCAGCAGAAAATCCGGGACCACTGCATACAATGAGCAGTTCTTC
CATSRKSGTTAYNEQFF
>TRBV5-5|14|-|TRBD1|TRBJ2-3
TGTGCCAGCAGCTTGCAGGGGGCCTCAGATACGCAGTATTTT
CASSLQGASDTQYF
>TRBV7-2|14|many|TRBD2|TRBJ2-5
TGTGCCAGCAGCTTGGGGGGAGGGAAAGAGACCCAGTACTTC
CASSLGGGKETQYF
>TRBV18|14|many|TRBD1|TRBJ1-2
TGTGCCAGCTCACCCGGGACAGCTAACTATGGCTACACCTTC
CASSPGTANYGYTF
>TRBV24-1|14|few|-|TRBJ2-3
TGTGCCACCAGTGATGTCGACCCCACAGATACGCAGTATTTT
CATSDVDPTDTQYF
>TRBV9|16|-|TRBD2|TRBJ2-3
TGTGCCAGCAGCGTGACTAGCGGGGGCCTCACAGATACGCAGTATTTT
CASSVTSGGLTDTQYF
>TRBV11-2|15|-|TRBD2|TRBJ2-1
TGTGCCAGCAGCTTAGAAGGGGGACTAGCAAATGAGCAGTTCTTC
CASSLEGGLANEQFF